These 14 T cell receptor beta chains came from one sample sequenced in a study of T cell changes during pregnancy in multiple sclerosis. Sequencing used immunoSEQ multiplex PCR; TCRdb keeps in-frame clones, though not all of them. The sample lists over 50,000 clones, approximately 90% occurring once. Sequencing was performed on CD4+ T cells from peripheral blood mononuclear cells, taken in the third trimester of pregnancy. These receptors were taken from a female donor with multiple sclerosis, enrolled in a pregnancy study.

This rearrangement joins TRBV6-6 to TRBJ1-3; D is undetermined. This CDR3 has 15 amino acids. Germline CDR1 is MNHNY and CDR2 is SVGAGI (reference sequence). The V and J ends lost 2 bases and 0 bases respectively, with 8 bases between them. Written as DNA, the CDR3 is TGTGCCAGCAGTTACGTACAAAACTCTGGAAACACCATATATTTT. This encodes CASSYVQNSGNTIYF.

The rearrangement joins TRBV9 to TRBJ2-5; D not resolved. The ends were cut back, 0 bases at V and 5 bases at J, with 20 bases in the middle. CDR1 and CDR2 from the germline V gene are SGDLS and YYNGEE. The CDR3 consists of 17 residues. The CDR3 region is CASSVGSSANLEETQYF. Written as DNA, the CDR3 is TGTGCCAGCAGCGTAGGGAGTTCGGCCAACCTCGAGGAGACCCAGTACTTC.

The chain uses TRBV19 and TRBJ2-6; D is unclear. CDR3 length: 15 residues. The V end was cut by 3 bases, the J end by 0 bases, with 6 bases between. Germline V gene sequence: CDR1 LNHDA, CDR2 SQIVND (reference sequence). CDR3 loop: CASSMTGSGANVLTF. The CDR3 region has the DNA TGTGCCAGTAGTATGACGGGCTCTGGGGCCAACGTCCTGACTTTC.

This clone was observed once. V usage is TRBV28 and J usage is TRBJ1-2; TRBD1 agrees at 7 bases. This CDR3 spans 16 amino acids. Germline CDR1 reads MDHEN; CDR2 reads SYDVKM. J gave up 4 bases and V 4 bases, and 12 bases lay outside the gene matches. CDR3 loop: CASSSISKTGFYGYTF. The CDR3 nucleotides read TGTGCCAGCAGTTCCATAAGTAAGACAGGGTTCTATGGCTACACCTTC.

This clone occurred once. CDR3 loop: CASSVRTANTGELFF. For the CDR3, the DNA is TGTGCCAGCAGTGTAAGGACTGCGAACACCGGGGAGCTGTTTTTT. The chain uses TRBV6-1 and TRBJ2-2; D is perhaps TRBD2 (5 bases). The germline V gene has CDR1 MNHNS and CDR2 SASEGT. The length of the CDR3 is 15 residues. Trimming shortened V by 4 bases and J by 0 bases, and 9 bases separated the two germline ends.

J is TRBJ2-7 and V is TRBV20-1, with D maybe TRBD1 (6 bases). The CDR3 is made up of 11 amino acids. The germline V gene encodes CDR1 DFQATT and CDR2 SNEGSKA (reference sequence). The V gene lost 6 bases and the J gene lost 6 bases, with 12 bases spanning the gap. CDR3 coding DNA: TGCAGTGCACCCAGGGGCACCGAGCAGTACTTC. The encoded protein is CSAPRGTEQYF.

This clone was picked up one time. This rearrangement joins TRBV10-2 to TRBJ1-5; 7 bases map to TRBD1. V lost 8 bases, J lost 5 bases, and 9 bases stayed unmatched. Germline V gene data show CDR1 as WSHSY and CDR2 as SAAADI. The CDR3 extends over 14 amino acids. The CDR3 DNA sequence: TGCGCCAGCGCGTTTGGACAGGCGTATCAGCCCCAGCATTTT. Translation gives CASAFGQAYQPQHF.

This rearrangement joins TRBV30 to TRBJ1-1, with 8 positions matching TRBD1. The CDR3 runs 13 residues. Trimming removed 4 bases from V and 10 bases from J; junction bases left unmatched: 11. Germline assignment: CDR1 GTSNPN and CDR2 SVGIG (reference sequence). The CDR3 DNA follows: TGTGCCTGGAATCGAAAAAACAGGGGGGCAGCTTTCTTT. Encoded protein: CAWNRKNRGAAFF.

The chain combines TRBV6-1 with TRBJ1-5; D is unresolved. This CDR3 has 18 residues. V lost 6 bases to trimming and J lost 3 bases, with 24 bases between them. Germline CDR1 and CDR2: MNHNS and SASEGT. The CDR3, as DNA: TGTGCCAGCAGCGAAACGGGGATTGCGTGGTTTTCCAATCAGCCCCAGCATTTT. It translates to CASSETGIAWFSNQPQHF.

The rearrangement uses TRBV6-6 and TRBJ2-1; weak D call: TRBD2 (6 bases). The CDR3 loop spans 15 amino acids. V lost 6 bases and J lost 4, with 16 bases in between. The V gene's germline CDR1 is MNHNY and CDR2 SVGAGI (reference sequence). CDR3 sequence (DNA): TGTGCCAGCAGCTTCGCCGGCGGGAATTACAATGAGCAGTTCTTC. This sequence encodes CASSFAGGNYNEQFF.

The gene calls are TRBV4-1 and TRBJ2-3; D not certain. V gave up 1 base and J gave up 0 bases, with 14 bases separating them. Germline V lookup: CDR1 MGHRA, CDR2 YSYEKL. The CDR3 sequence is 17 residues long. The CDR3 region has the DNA TGCGCCAGCAGCCAAGGTGCGACATATTTTAGCACAGATACGCAGTATTTT. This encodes CASSQGATYFSTDTQYF.

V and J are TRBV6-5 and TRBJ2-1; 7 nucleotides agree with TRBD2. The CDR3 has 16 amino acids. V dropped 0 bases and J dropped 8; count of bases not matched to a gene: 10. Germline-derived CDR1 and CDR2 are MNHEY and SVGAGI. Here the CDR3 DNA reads TGTGCCAGCAGTTACTCTGGGGGAGGGAAATCCCATGAGCAGTTCTTC. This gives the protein CASSYSGGGKSHEQFF.

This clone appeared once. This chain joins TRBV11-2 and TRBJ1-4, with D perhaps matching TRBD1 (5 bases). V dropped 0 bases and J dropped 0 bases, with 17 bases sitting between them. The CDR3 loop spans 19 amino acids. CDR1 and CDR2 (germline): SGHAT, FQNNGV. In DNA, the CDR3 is TGTGCCAGCAGCTTAGATCGGGCGGTGGGGCGAACAACTAATGAAAAACTGTTTTTT. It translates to CASSLDRAVGRTTNEKLFF.

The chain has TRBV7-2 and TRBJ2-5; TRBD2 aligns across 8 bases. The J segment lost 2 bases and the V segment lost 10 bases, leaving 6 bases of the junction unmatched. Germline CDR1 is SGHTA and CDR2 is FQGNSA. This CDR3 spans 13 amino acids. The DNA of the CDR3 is TGTGCCAACGGGCGGGGGGATCAAGAGACCCAGTACTTC. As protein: CANGRGDQETQYF. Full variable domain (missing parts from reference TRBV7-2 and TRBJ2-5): GAGVSQSPSNKVTEKGKDVELRCDPISGHTALYWYRQSLGQGLEFLIYFQGNSAPDKSGLPSDRFSAERTGGSVSTLTIQRTQQEDSAVYLCANGRGDQETQYFGPGTRLLVL.